These 23 T cell receptor beta chains came from one sample sequenced in a study of cytomegalovirus exposure and HLA in healthy donors listed by TCRdb under 2017. The library was prepared using the immunoSEQ multiplex PCR assay. Imported from immuneACCESS, the table was reduced by TCRdb to in-frame sequences with V and J called. These copies leave out some clones; in studies compared against another copy, an unresolved V gene accounts for under half, and the cause of the remainder is not known. The sample table contains approximately 150,000 clones; only one count was recorded for approximately 91% of them. Around 3.4% of the sample comes from the top ten. The specimen was PBMCs. The receptors were sampled from a woman under 30 in good health and CMV-seropositive.

This sequence joins TRBV27 and TRBJ1-4, with D perhaps TRBD1 (5 bases). The CDR3 sequence is 15 residues long. V was pared by 7 bases and J by 4 bases, with 16 bases between. Germline values: CDR1 MNHEY, CDR2 SMNVEV (reference sequence). In nucleotides, the CDR3 is TGTGCCAGCAAGGGCGGGGCGCAATATAATGAAAAACTGTTTTTT. Translation gives CASKGGAQYNEKLFF.

The chain carries TRBV9 and TRBJ2-1, with 7 bases aligning to TRBD2. Per the germline V gene, CDR1 is SGDLS and CDR2 is YYNGEE. The length of the CDR3 is 18 residues. Trimming removed 4 bases from V and 8 bases from J; junction bases left unmatched: 21. The CDR3 loop is CASSPLISLAGVVDEQFF. The CDR3 DNA follows: TGTGCCAGCAGCCCCCTCATCTCCTTGGCGGGAGTGGTGGATGAGCAGTTCTTC.

J is TRBJ2-3 and V is TRBV9; TRBD2 agrees at 12 bases. The J segment lost 3 bases and the V segment lost 3 bases, leaving 5 bases of the junction unmatched. This CDR3 has 16 residues. Germline V gene sequence: CDR1 SGDLS, CDR2 YYNGEE. CDR3 loop: CASSARLAGVTDTQYF. CDR3 coding DNA: TGTGCCAGCAGCGCGCGACTAGCGGGAGTGACAGATACGCAGTATTTT.

J is TRBJ2-7 and V is TRBV6-1, with 8 nucleotides matching TRBD2. Germline V gives CDR1 MNHNS, CDR2 SASEGT. The CDR3 consists of 14 residues. V was clipped by 7 bases and J by 7 bases; unmatched bases: 12. The DNA for the CDR3 is TGTGCCAGCAACCGAGCGGCGGGAGGAGGGGAGCAGTACTTC. It encodes CASNRAAGGGEQYF.

V gene TRBV28 combines with J gene TRBJ1-2; D is uncertain. Germline lookup yields CDR1 MDHEN and CDR2 SYDVKM. V lost 8 bases to trimming and J lost 4 bases, with 11 bases between them. The length of the CDR3 is 12 residues. The CDR3 region is CASGQTAYGYTF. Here the CDR3 DNA reads TGTGCCAGCGGTCAAACAGCCTATGGCTACACCTTC.

This chain links TRBV28 with TRBJ2-7; D is perhaps TRBD1 (6 bases). From germline, CDR1 is MDHEN and CDR2 SYDVKM. The CDR3 spans 12 residues. With 5 bases removed from V and 9 bases from J, the gap between germline ends came to 14 bases. The chain's CDR3 is CASSSPRGAQYF. CDR3 sequence (DNA): TGTGCCAGCAGTAGCCCCAGGGGCGCGCAGTACTTC.

V gene TRBV6-5 combines with J gene TRBJ2-7; TRBD1 agrees at 9 bases. V was clipped by 8 bases and J by 2 bases; unmatched bases: 4. The CDR3 is 13 amino acids. The germline V gene has CDR1 MNHEY and CDR2 SVGAGI. The CDR3 DNA sequence: TGTGCCAGCCGGGGGACAGGGACCTACGAGCAGTACTTC. It encodes CASRGTGTYEQYF.

J is TRBJ2-7 and V is TRBV29-1; 13 bases match TRBD2. V lost 4 bases, J lost 5 bases, and 5 bases stayed unmatched. This CDR3 comprises 14 residues. The germline CDR1 and CDR2 sequences are SQVTM and ANQGSEA. This CDR3 is CSVGTSGSPHEQYF. The CDR3 DNA follows: TGCAGCGTTGGGACTAGCGGGAGTCCCCACGAGCAGTACTTC.

The V call is TRBV28, the J call TRBJ2-1; D may be TRBD2 (5 bases). This CDR3 contains 13 residues. The V end lost 3 bases, the J end lost 4 bases, and 7 bases lay between the germline ends. CDR1 MDHEN and CDR2 SYDVKM come from the germline V gene. In DNA, the CDR3 is TGTGCCAGCAGTTTGGGAGATTACAATGAGCAGTTCTTC. Its protein is CASSLGDYNEQFF.

V is TRBV4-1 and J is TRBJ1-1, with 7 bases aligning to TRBD1. The V gene's germline CDR1 is MGHRA and CDR2 YSYEKL. J gave up 6 bases and V 8 bases, and 9 bases lay outside the gene matches. The CDR3 sequence is 13 residues long. CDR3 loop: CASRTGPTAEAFF. CDR3 coding DNA: TGCGCCAGCCGGACAGGACCCACGGCTGAAGCTTTCTTT.

The CDR3 DNA follows: TGTGCCAGCAGCCTCCTTCCTAGCGTTCACGAGCAGTACTTC. Amino acid sequence: CASSLLPSVHEQYF. This chain links TRBV6-1 with TRBJ2-7; a weak D match, TRBD2 (6 bases). Between the trimmed V and J ends, which lost 6 bases and 5 bases, there was a span of 17 bases. CDR3 length equals 14 residues. The V gene's germline CDR1 is MNHNS and CDR2 SASEGT.

The V call is TRBV6-6, the J call TRBJ2-1; TRBD2 matches 9 bases. CDR3 length: 16 amino acids. The J segment lost 4 bases and the V segment lost 4 bases, leaving 8 bases of the junction unmatched. Germline V gene sequence: CDR1 MNHNY, CDR2 SVGAGI (reference sequence). The CDR3 protein is CASSSGLATTYNEQFF. For the CDR3, the DNA is TGTGCCAGCAGTTCCGGACTAGCGACGACGTACAATGAGCAGTTCTTC.

The chain recombines TRBV11-3 with TRBJ2-3, with TRBD2 matching over 7 bases. CDR1 and CDR2 from the germline V gene are SGHNT and YENEEA. The CDR3 runs 16 residues. The V gene end was trimmed by 2 bases and the J gene end by 4 bases; junction bases not matched to a gene: 9. In DNA, the CDR3 is TGTGCCAGCAGCTTAAGAGTCGGGAGGATGGCAGATACGCAGTATTTT. This gives the protein CASSLRVGRMADTQYF.

This chain uses TRBV27 with TRBJ2-2, with TRBD2 identical over 12 bases. The length of the CDR3 is 19 residues. Trimming removed 5 bases from V and 5 bases from J; junction bases left unmatched: 15. CDR1 is MNHEY and CDR2 is SMNVEV in the germline V gene (reference sequence). The CDR3 nucleotides read TGTGCCAGCAGTCGCGGACTAGCGGGGTATAATCTCGGGACCGGGGAGCTGTTTTTT. Encoded protein: CASSRGLAGYNLGTGELFF.

This chain joins TRBV27 and TRBJ2-7, with a tentative D call TRBD2 (6 bases). The CDR3 totals 14 residues. Trimming cost V 5 bases and J 3 bases, with 14 bases left between them. From germline, CDR1 is MNHEY and CDR2 SMNVEV (reference sequence). In nucleotides, the CDR3 is TGTGCCAGCAGTCCTCAGCGGAGGGACTACGAGCAGTACTTC. Its protein product is CASSPQRRDYEQYF.

With respect to this clone: Other DNA sequences in this specimen translate into the identical CDR3. The chain combines TRBV19 with TRBJ1-3; D gene ambiguous. CDR1 and CDR2 (germline): LNHDA, SQIVND (reference sequence). Between the trimmed V and J ends, which lost 5 bases and 3 bases, there was a span of 5 bases. The CDR3 spans 12 residues. The CDR3 reads CASSLLGNTIYF. The CDR3 DNA reads as TGTGCCAGTAGTCTACTTGGAAACACCATATATTTT.

The genes are TRBV4-2 and TRBJ2-2, with 7 bases fitting TRBD2. This CDR3 spans 15 amino acids. Germline V gene data show CDR1 as LGHNA and CDR2 as YNFKEQ. V trimming: 1 base; J trimming: 7 bases; junction bases outside the gene matches: 6. The CDR3 bases are TGTGCCAGCAGCCAAGGGGGGGAGGGCGTCGGGGAGCTGTTTTTT. This sequence encodes CASSQGGEGVGELFF.

This sequence joins TRBV4-2 and TRBJ2-1; possibly TRBD1 for D (5 bases). From germline, CDR1 is LGHNA and CDR2 YNFKEQ. V was shortened by 0 bases and J by 4 bases, with 13 bases between the two germline ends. The CDR3 has 16 residues. In nucleotides, the CDR3 is TGTGCCAGCAGCCAAGATTCGGCAGGGCCTTACAATGAGCAGTTCTTC. It encodes CASSQDSAGPYNEQFF.

Remarks on this clone: Other DNA sequences from this sample encode an identical CDR3 as well. The V and J genes are TRBV19 and TRBJ1-5, with a tentative D call TRBD1 (5 bases). Germline values: CDR1 LNHDA, CDR2 SQIVND (reference sequence). Trimming shortened V by 1 base and J by 2 bases, and 9 bases separated the two germline ends. CDR3 length: 15 residues. The CDR3 region has the DNA TGTGCCAGTAGTATAGGGGGCTTTGGCAATCAGCCCCAGCATTTT. Translating gives CASSIGGFGNQPQHF. The full variable domain, with the rest looked up from reference TRBV19 and TRBJ1-5, is DGGITQSPKYLFRKEGQNVTLSCEQNLNHDAMYWYRQDPGQGLRLIYYSQIVNDFQKGDIAEGYSVSREKKESFPLTVTSAQKNPTAFYLCASSIGGFGNQPQHFGDGTRLSIL.

The CDR3 loop is CASRIDSATLYGYTF. The CDR3 DNA sequence: TGTGCCAGCAGGATTGACAGCGCGACCCTCTATGGCTACACCTTC. The rearrangement uses TRBV6-1 and TRBJ1-2; a weak D match, TRBD1 (5 bases). Germline V gene sequence: CDR1 MNHNS, CDR2 SASEGT. The CDR3 is made up of 15 amino acids. V was shortened by 6 bases and J by 4 bases, with 18 bases between the two germline ends.

The chain joins TRBV5-4 to TRBJ2-6; 14 positions agree with TRBD2. Per germline, CDR1 SGHNT and CDR2 YYREEE (reference sequence). The V segment lost 3 bases and the J segment 4 bases; nucleotides outside the gene matches: 6. This CDR3 is built from 18 residues. In DNA, the CDR3 is TGTGCCAGCAGCTCGGGACTAGCGGGAGTAGGGGGGGCCAACGTCCTGACTTTC. Amino acids: CASSSGLAGVGGANVLTF. Full variable domain (outside the CDR3, taken from reference TRBV5-4 and TRBJ2-6): ETGVTQSPTHLIKTRGQQVTLRCSSQSGHNTVSWYQQALGQGPQFIFQYYREEENGRGNFPPRFSGLQFPNYSSELNVNALELDDSALYLCASSSGLAGVGGANVLTFGAGSRLTVL.

CDR3 protein: CASSWGGPSSYNEQFF. CDR3 DNA: TGTGCCAGCAGCTGGGGGGGCCCGAGTTCCTACAATGAGCAGTTCTTC. J is TRBJ2-1 and V is TRBV5-6; D may be TRBD2 (7 bases). Germline V CDR1 and CDR2: SGHDT, YYEEEE. With 3 bases removed from V and 1 base from J, the gap between germline ends came to 14 bases. This CDR3 is 16 amino acids long.

This chain connects TRBV19 to TRBJ1-1, with a possible D match to TRBD1 (5 bases). Germline assignment: CDR1 LNHDA and CDR2 SQIVND (reference sequence). V was cut by 9 bases and J by 6 bases, with 20 bases left in between. The CDR3 runs 14 residues. The CDR3 protein is CASLSPTGSAEAFF. Here the CDR3 DNA reads TGTGCCAGCCTCTCCCCTACAGGATCGGCTGAAGCTTTCTTT. Filled out from reference TRBV19 and TRBJ1-1, the complete variable domain reads DGGITQSPKYLFRKEGQNVTLSCEQNLNHDAMYWYRQDPGQGLRLIYYSQIVNDFQKGDIAEGYSVSREKKESFPLTVTSAQKNPTAFYLCASLSPTGSAEAFFGQGTRLTVV.